The source of this TCR beta chain is a study of blood T cells in healthy people across ages. This clonotype was counted only a few times. Its target is unknown. Together with a sample-barcoded 5' primer, a J-beta primer mix was included in a second PCR lasting roughly 7 to 11 cycles. TCRdb ran MiXCR on the 5' RACE reads and lists one entry per CDR3 protein. The data show roughly 700,000 distinct CDR3 sequences, more than 40% seen once. The study's findings and limits: CMV status of donors was not determined, possibly confounding expanded clonotype changes.

V lost 3 bases and J 7 bases, leaving 13 bases between the germline ends. Per germline, CDR1 SNHLY and CDR2 FYNNEI. The length of the CDR3 is 14 residues. The TCR originated in a woman aged 55-69 years in good health. Sequencing was carried out using blood. J is TRBJ2-1 and V is TRBV2; D gene unclear. The CDR3 is CASSEMVTMNEQFF. The CDR3, as DNA: TGTGCCAGCAGTGAGATGGTGACAATGAATGAGCAGTTCTTC. Full variable domain (missing parts from reference TRBV2 and TRBJ2-1): EPEVTQTPSHQVTQMGQEVILRCVPISNHLYFYWYRQILGQKVEFLVSFYNNEISEKSEIFDDQFSVERPDGSNFTLKIRSTKLEDSAMYFCASSEMVTMNEQFFGPGTRLTVL.